The T cell receptor beta chain described here comes from a study of blood T cell repertoires in COVID-19. The overall study: The United States, Italy and Spain provided the acute and convalescent COVID-19 samples.

Trimming removed 6 bases at V and 5 bases at J, with 14 bases between. This CDR3 is 14 amino acids long. Germline lookup yields CDR1 LNHDA and CDR2 SQIVND (reference sequence). Under the authors' procedure: Counts of nucleated cells, estimated from reference gene primer amplification, were obtained. The repertoire was sequenced with immunoSEQ multiplex PCR; TCRdb's copy has only in-frame clones and lacks some. D and trimming were read from the DNA, whereas the V and J calls and clone size are those reported in that table. The table has around 200,000 clones, 85% to 90% seen once. Sequencing was carried out using peripheral blood. This TCR was sampled from a man in his forties or fifties with acute or convalescent COVID-19. The rearrangement joins TRBV19 to TRBJ1-5; D unclear. CDR3 nucleotides: TGTGCCAGTAGGAGGTTATCGTCTCATCAGCCCCAGCATTTT. It translates to CASRRLSSHQPQHF. Combining the CDR3 with reference TRBV19 and TRBJ1-5 gives the whole variable domain DGGITQSPKYLFRKEGQNVTLSCEQNLNHDAMYWYRQDPGQGLRLIYYSQIVNDFQKGDIAEGYSVSREKKESFPLTVTSAQKNPTAFYLCASRRLSSHQPQHFGDGTRLSIL.